Following are 30 T cell receptor beta chains from one sample sequenced in a study of blood T cells in healthy people across ages. PCR was performed a second time for roughly 7 to 12 cycles using a sample-barcoded 5' primer and a J-beta primer mix. From the 5' RACE reads, TCRdb called clonotypes with MiXCR, one entry per CDR3 protein. The table records some 940,000 distinct CDR3 sequences, 25% to 30% of them present only once. This sample also appeared in a second study, on T cells of mothers and their children.

The sequenced material came from blood. The origin of the receptors is a woman aged 40 to 50 in good health.

The rearrangement links TRBV3-1 to TRBJ2-1; D call uncertain. Trimming took 0 bases from V and 0 from J, leaving 12 bases between them. Germline V lookup: CDR1 LGHDT, CDR2 YNNKEL (reference sequence). CDR3 length: 17 amino acids. The CDR3 loop is CASSQDRSAFSYNEQFF. In DNA form, the CDR3 reads TGTGCCAGCAGCCAAGATAGAAGCGCATTCTCCTACAATGAGCAGTTCTTC.

This clonotype turned up a few times. The rearrangement links TRBV5-1 to TRBJ2-3, with D perhaps TRBD2 (5 bases). There are 15 residues in the CDR3. V dropped 6 bases and J dropped 0 bases, with 14 bases sitting between them. CDR1 is SGHRS and CDR2 is YFSETQ in the germline V gene. The CDR3 here is CASTLDGGSTDTQYF. DNA for the CDR3: TGCGCCAGCACCCTGGACGGAGGAAGCACAGATACGCAGTATTTT.

The J gene is TRBJ1-2, the V gene TRBV6-5, with D tentatively TRBD1 (6 bases). Germline V gives CDR1 MNHEY, CDR2 SVGAGI. V lost 2 bases to trimming and J lost 2 bases, with 6 bases between them. This CDR3 has 13 amino acids. In DNA, the CDR3 is TGTGCCAGCAGTTACCAGGGGAACTATGGCTACACCTTC. It translates to CASSYQGNYGYTF.

Details on this clonotype: Possible read error: a much larger clone is one base away. This chain uses TRBV14 with TRBJ2-7; tentative D call: TRBD1 (5 bases). The CDR3 contains 12 residues. Germline CDR1 reads SGHDN; CDR2 reads FVKESK. CDR3 loop: CVSSHQGWMQYF. CDR3 DNA sequence: TGTGTCAGCAGCCATCAGGGTTGGATGCAGTACTTC.

This sequence joins TRBV5-1 and TRBJ2-7; TRBD1 matches 7 bases. The germline gives CDR1 SGHRS, CDR2 YFSETQ. V lost 1 base and J lost 4; bases outside the gene matches: 11. CDR3 length: 16 residues. CDR3: CASSLTVDRVGYEQYF. The CDR3 nucleotides are TGCGCCAGCAGCTTGACGGTCGACAGGGTTGGGTACGAGCAGTACTTC.

CDR3 coding DNA: TGCAGCGTTGAACTGGTGGGGACCCAGTACTTC. Translated, it gives CSVELVGTQYF. The rearrangement links TRBV29-1 to TRBJ2-5; D is unclear. The CDR3 is 11 residues long. The V end was cut by 2 bases, the J end by 7 bases, with 8 bases between. Per germline, CDR1 SQVTM and CDR2 ANQGSEA.

V usage is TRBV6-1 and J usage is TRBJ1-5, with D uncertain. CDR3 size: 14 residues. Trimming removed 1 base at V and 5 bases at J, with 9 bases between. Germline-derived CDR1 and CDR2 are MNHNS and SASEGT. DNA of the CDR3: TGTGCCAGCAGTGAAGGGAGTCCCTATCAGCCCCAGCATTTT. This translates into CASSEGSPYQPQHF.

This clonotype came up once. V and J are TRBV28 and TRBJ2-1; TRBD2 matches 14 bases. Germline loops: CDR1 MDHEN, CDR2 SYDVKM. J lost 5 bases, V lost 6 bases, and 9 bases had no gene match. There are 17 residues in the CDR3. The DNA for the CDR3 is TGTGCCAGCAGGAAGAGGACTAGCGGGAGGCCGGACAATGAGCAGTTCTTC. This gives the protein CASRKRTSGRPDNEQFF.

J is TRBJ2-7 and V is TRBV7-9; the D call may be TRBD1 or TRBD2 (6 bases each). CDR1 is SEHNR, CDR2 FQNEAQ, per germline (reference sequence). Trimming left V 1 base short and J 8 bases short, with 15 bases between. This CDR3 has 14 residues. The CDR3 reads CASSLGGGFPQQYF. The CDR3 DNA reads as TGTGCCAGCAGCTTAGGAGGGGGGTTCCCCCAGCAGTACTTC.

The chain employs TRBV6-1 and TRBJ1-6; 7 nucleotides align to TRBD1. The CDR3 totals 18 residues. Trimming cost V 6 bases and J 0 bases; bases outside gene matches: 11. Germline V gives CDR1 MNHNS, CDR2 SASEGT. The chain's CDR3 is CASSSEGQLSSYNSPLHF. DNA of the CDR3: TGTGCCAGCAGCTCCGAGGGACAGTTAAGCTCCTATAATTCACCCCTCCACTTT.

This clonotype was observed a few times. The chain joins TRBV27 to TRBJ2-7; TRBD1 aligns across 9 bases. Germline V gives CDR1 MNHEY, CDR2 SMNVEV (reference sequence). V lost 3 bases, J lost 5 bases, and 5 bases stayed unmatched. The CDR3 spans 14 residues. Written as DNA, the CDR3 is TGTGCCAGCAGTTTCGGGACAGGGCAAAACGAGCAGTACTTC. It translates to CASSFGTGQNEQYF.

Points on this clonotype: A read error may account for a junction end that differs from germline. V is TRBV9 and J is TRBJ1-2, with D unclear. Germline V gene data show CDR1 as SGDLS and CDR2 as YYNGEE. CDR3 size: 12 residues. The CDR3 nucleotides read TGTACCAGCACTTCTCCGGCGTATGGCTACACCTTC. This gives the protein CTSTSPAYGYTF.

In this sample, this clonotype turned up a few times. The V call is TRBV5-4, the J call TRBJ1-1; D ambiguous. The V and J ends lost 4 bases and 11 bases respectively, with 21 bases between them. This CDR3 spans 14 amino acids. CDR1 and CDR2 (germline): SGHNT, YYREEE (reference sequence). The CDR3 region has the DNA TGTGCCAGCAGCCCGGAGTCCGGTGCGGGGTCTGCTTTCTTT. Amino acid sequence: CASSPESGAGSAFF.

This clonotype has only a few counts. The V call is TRBV5-1, the J call TRBJ1-5; 8 bases align to TRBD1. The CDR3 runs 14 residues. Germline trimming cut 4 bases from V and 5 bases from J; bases unmatched to any gene: 5. From germline, CDR1 is SGHRS and CDR2 YFSETQ. The chain's CDR3 is CASSPSGGYQPQHF. Written as DNA, the CDR3 is TGCGCCAGCAGCCCCTCAGGGGGCTATCAGCCCCAGCATTTT. The complete variable domain, with remaining parts taken from reference TRBV5-1 and TRBJ1-5, reads KAGVTQTPRYLIKTRGQQVTLSCSPISGHRSVSWYQQTPGQGLQFLFEYFSETQRNKGNFPGRFSGRQFSNSRSEMNVSTLELGDSALYLCASSPSGGYQPQHFGDGTRLSIL.

The J gene is TRBJ2-1, the V gene TRBV19; D remains ambiguous. CDR1 and CDR2 from the germline V gene are LNHDA and SQIVND (reference sequence). Trimming took off 2 bases at V and 6 bases at J, with 14 bases between the two ends. The CDR3 extends over 15 amino acids. The chain's CDR3 is CASSITDGRLNEQFF. For the CDR3, the DNA is TGTGCCAGTAGTATAACAGACGGCCGACTCAATGAGCAGTTCTTC.

Note on this clonotype: The junction departs from germline at one end; a sequencing error may be responsible. The genes are TRBV11-2 and TRBJ2-3; a weak D match, TRBD1 (5 bases). This CDR3 is 14 amino acids long. Germline values: CDR1 SGHAT, CDR2 FQNNGV. In DNA form, the CDR3 reads TGTGCCAGCAGCTATAGCCCAGGGCGAGATGCGCAGTATTTT. This sequence encodes CASSYSPGRDAQYF.

This clonotype was seen only a few times. The chain uses TRBV30 and TRBJ2-2; D may be TRBD2 (5 bases). The V end was cut by 0 bases, the J end by 7 bases, with 9 bases between. In germline, CDR1 is GTSNPN, CDR2 SVGIG (reference sequence). The CDR3 covers 13 residues. CDR3 DNA: TGTGCCTGGAGTGTGTCGGGGTTCGGGGAGCTGTTTTTT. Amino acids: CAWSVSGFGELFF.

The chain carries TRBV12-3 or TRBV12-4 and TRBJ1-4; D gene uncertain. V was clipped by 8 bases and J by 5 bases, with 15 bases between them. CDR3 length: 14 amino acids. The CDR3 loop is CASGDTTRNEKLFF. The DNA of the CDR3 is TGTGCCAGCGGAGACACGACTAGAAATGAAAAACTGTTTTTT.

V gene TRBV7-2 combines with J gene TRBJ2-1, with 8 bases identical to TRBD2. The V segment lost 3 bases and the J segment 6 bases; nucleotides outside the gene matches: 4. CDR3 length: 14 residues. Germline CDR1 reads SGHTA; CDR2 reads FQGNSA. The CDR3 region is CASSFQRGPNEQFF. The CDR3 DNA reads as TGTGCCAGCAGCTTCCAGCGGGGGCCCAATGAGCAGTTCTTC. Supplemented by reference TRBV7-2 and TRBJ2-1, the full variable domain reads GAGVSQSPSNKVTEKGKDVELRCDPISGHTALYWYRQSLGQGLEFLIYFQGNSAPDKSGLPSDRFSAERTGGSVSTLTIQRTQQEDSAVYLCASSFQRGPNEQFFGPGTRLTVL.

In its sample, this clonotype was seen once. A read error may be the cause here, since a much bigger clone is one base away. V is TRBV5-6 and J is TRBJ2-6; D is unclear. This CDR3 comprises 17 residues. Germline-derived CDR1 and CDR2 are SGHDT and YYEEEE. The chain's CDR3 is CTSSFWQDLLGANVLTF. Written as DNA, the CDR3 is TGTACCAGCAGCTTTTGGCAGGACCTTCTTGGGGCCAACGTCCTGACTTTC. Variable domain in full (rest from reference TRBV5-6 and TRBJ2-6): DAGVTQSPTHLIKTRGQQVTLRCSPKSGHDTVSWYQQALGQGPQFIFQYYEEEERQRGNFPDRFSGHQFPNYSSELNVNALLLGDSALYLCTSSFWQDLLGANVLTFGAGSRLTVL.

This chain connects TRBV28 to TRBJ1-5; 11 bases match TRBD1. This CDR3 region has 16 residues. Per germline, CDR1 MDHEN and CDR2 SYDVKM. Losses at the gene ends were 1 base for V and 7 bases for J; bases not matched to a gene: 6. The CDR3 is CASSLSGTGGFQPQHF. The CDR3 DNA follows: TGTGCCAGCAGTTTATCTGGGACAGGGGGATTCCAGCCCCAGCATTTT.

This clonotype was counted at least ten times. The DNA of the CDR3 is TGCAGTGCTAGAGATCAAGCTAGCGGGGGGCCATATATCCAAGAGACCCAGTACTTC. As protein: CSARDQASGGPYIQETQYF. The chain uses TRBV20-1 and TRBJ2-5; 11 bases match TRBD2. The germline V gene encodes CDR1 DFQATT and CDR2 SNEGSKA (reference sequence). V shed 0 bases and J 1 base; nucleotides not matched to a gene: 13. The CDR3 contains 19 residues.

About this clonotype itself: This sequence may be a read error, since a much larger clone differs from it by one base. The chain uses TRBV6-5 and TRBJ2-5; D is uncertain. This CDR3 has 14 amino acids. Germline CDR1 reads MNHEY; CDR2 reads SVGAGI. The CDR3 bases are TGTGCCAGCAGTGACTCCTCCGGAGAAGAGACCCAGTACTTC. This sequence encodes CASSDSSGEETQYF.

The table lists this clonotype with a few counts. The J gene is TRBJ1-1, the V gene TRBV3-1; 7 nucleotides match TRBD1. V shed 4 bases, J shed 1 base, and the junction held 6 bases outside the gene matches. This CDR3 is 15 amino acids long. Germline V gene lookup returns CDR1 LGHDT and CDR2 YNNKEL (reference sequence). The CDR3 coding sequence is TGTGCCAGCAGCCGTCGGGACAGACGGAACACTGAAGCTTTCTTT. It encodes CASSRRDRRNTEAFF. The full variable domain, with the rest looked up from reference TRBV3-1 and TRBJ1-1, is DTAVSQTPKYLVTQMGNDKSIKCEQNLGHDTMYWYKQDSKKFLKIMFSYNNKELIINETVPNRFSPKSPDKAHLNLHINSLELGDSAVYFCASSRRDRRNTEAFFGQGTRLTVV.

The chain couples TRBV28 to TRBJ1-5; tentatively, D is TRBD1 (5 bases). Per germline, CDR1 MDHEN and CDR2 SYDVKM. This CDR3 spans 14 amino acids. Trimming cost V 5 bases and J 6 bases, with 14 bases left between them. The CDR3 DNA is TGTGCCAGCAGTCTAGGACAAGTGCCTCAGCCCCAGCATTTT. Encoded protein: CASSLGQVPQPQHF.

This clonotype was recorded at least ten times. The chain uses TRBV20-1 and TRBJ1-2; D unclear. The germline V and J ends were trimmed by 1 base and 8 bases, with 11 bases remaining between them. The CDR3 runs 12 residues. The germline CDR1 and CDR2 sequences are DFQATT and SNEGSKA (reference sequence). In DNA form, the CDR3 reads TGCAGTGCTAGAGTGAGGGAGAAAGGCTACACCTTC. It translates to CSARVREKGYTF.

This clonotype was recorded a few times. The V and J genes are TRBV6-6 and TRBJ2-7; 10 positions agree with TRBD1. Germline CDR1 reads MNHNY; CDR2 reads SVGAGI (reference sequence). Trimming cost V 2 bases and J 1 base; bases outside gene matches: 8. The length of the CDR3 is 17 residues. In nucleotides, the CDR3 is TGTGCCAGCAGTTACCGGTATTCGGGACAGGGGTCCTACGAGCAGTACTTC. The encoded protein is CASSYRYSGQGSYEQYF.

The table lists this clonotype with a few counts. The genes are TRBV6-1 and TRBJ1-1, with 9 bases fitting TRBD1. The CDR3 loop spans 16 amino acids. J was trimmed by 6 bases and V by 6 bases; bases with no gene match: 14. The germline CDR1 and CDR2 sequences are MNHNS and SASEGT. The chain's CDR3 is CASRTRPGQGQSEAFF. In DNA form, the CDR3 reads TGTGCCAGCAGAACCCGCCCCGGACAGGGGCAATCTGAAGCTTTCTTT.

This clonotype appeared a few times. The rearrangement links TRBV5-6 to TRBJ1-1; the D gene is possibly TRBD1 (5 bases). Germline assignment: CDR1 SGHDT and CDR2 YYEEEE. There are 15 residues in the CDR3. The germline V and J ends were trimmed by 4 bases and 5 bases, with 18 bases remaining between them. This chain's CDR3 is CASSRRTPGRTEAFF. The CDR3 DNA sequence: TGTGCCAGCAGCCGTCGGACACCCGGCAGGACTGAAGCTTTCTTT. The variable domain in full, completed from reference TRBV5-6 and TRBJ1-1, reads DAGVTQSPTHLIKTRGQQVTLRCSPKSGHDTVSWYQQALGQGPQFIFQYYEEEERQRGNFPDRFSGHQFPNYSSELNVNALLLGDSALYLCASSRRTPGRTEAFFGQGTRLTVV.

This clonotype was observed a few times. The chain has TRBV7-9 and TRBJ2-1, with 9 bases identical to TRBD1. The CDR3 has 16 residues. Germline assignment: CDR1 SEHNR and CDR2 FQNEAQ (reference sequence). With 0 bases clipped from V and 5 bases from J, the junction kept 5 bases outside the gene matches. CDR3 bases: TGTGCCAGCAGCTTAGCGTTGGGGACAGGGAACAATGAGCAGTTCTTC. Amino acid sequence: CASSLALGTGNNEQFF. Looking up the rest from reference TRBV7-9 and TRBJ2-1 gives the full variable domain: DTGVSQNPRHKITKRGQNVTFRCDPISEHNRLYWYRQTLGQGPEFLTYFQNEAQLEKSRLLSDRFSAERPKGSFSTLEIQRTEQGDSAMYLCASSLALGTGNNEQFFGPGTRLTVL.